Below are 17 T cell receptor beta chains sequenced from a single sample in a study of blood T cell repertoires in COVID-19 (dated by TCRdb to the early 2020s). Libraries came from the immunoSEQ multiplex PCR assay. This immuneACCESS table, as held by TCRdb, lists in-frame sequences with V and J called but not all clones. Of the missing ones, under half trace to an unresolved V gene in checked studies; the others have no known cause. The sample contains about 240,000 clones, about 87% of them found a single time. The leading ten clones occupy 2% to 3% of the sample. The specimen sequenced was PBMCs or T cells enriched from blood (not recorded which). These receptors were obtained from a woman aged 25 to 39 with acute COVID-19.

This clone was detected once. V and J are TRBV6-5 and TRBJ1-1; 7 bases agree with TRBD1. Unmatched junction bases numbered 3, after V lost 8 bases and J lost 0 bases. The CDR3 has 13 residues. The germline V gene encodes CDR1 MNHEY and CDR2 SVGAGI. This chain's CDR3 is CASGDRLNTEAFF. As DNA, the CDR3 is TGTGCCAGCGGGGACAGATTGAACACTGAAGCTTTCTTT.

The chain uses TRBV12-3 or TRBV12-4 and TRBJ1-6; D not certain. V lost 3 bases and J 9 bases, leaving 9 bases between the germline ends. CDR3 length: 13 amino acids. The CDR3 spells CASSFGRGSPLHF. The CDR3 bases are TGTGCCAGCAGTTTTGGGCGGGGTTCACCCCTCCACTTT.

Only a few counts were recorded for this clone. This sequence joins TRBV27 and TRBJ1-2, with a tentative D call TRBD1 (6 bases). Between the trimmed V and J ends, which lost 2 bases and 8 bases, there was a span of 12 bases. From germline, CDR1 is MNHEY and CDR2 SMNVEV (reference sequence). The CDR3 has 13 amino acids. The CDR3 loop reads CASSLGQFWGYTF. The DNA for the CDR3 is TGTGCCAGCAGTTTAGGACAGTTCTGGGGCTACACCTTC.

The chain recombines TRBV4-3 with TRBJ1-4, with D possibly TRBD1 on 5 matching bases. The germline V gene has CDR1 LGHNA and CDR2 YSLEER. The V end lost 0 bases, the J end lost 8 bases, and 16 bases lay between the germline ends. CDR3 length: 16 amino acids. The CDR3 sequence is CASSQELWQGGEKLFF. The CDR3 nucleotides read TGCGCCAGCAGCCAAGAGCTCTGGCAGGGTGGAGAAAAACTGTTTTTT.

J is TRBJ1-5 and V is TRBV2; D possibly corresponds to TRBD1 (6 bases). V was pared by 2 bases and J by 7 bases, with 15 bases between. CDR1 and CDR2 (germline): SNHLY, FYNNEI. This CDR3 comprises 15 residues. As DNA, the CDR3 is TGTGCCAGCAGTGAAAGGAGCGGGGGGGGCCAGCCCCAGCATTTT. This gives the protein CASSERSGGGQPQHF.

This clone was counted a few times. This same CDR3 is encoded by further DNA sequences in the sample. The chain recombines TRBV12-3 or TRBV12-4 with TRBJ1-1; D is unclear. The CDR3 is made up of 12 amino acids. Trimming took off 3 bases at V and 4 bases at J, with 6 bases between the two ends. The CDR3: CASSFAGTEAFF. DNA of the CDR3: TGTGCCAGCAGTTTCGCGGGCACTGAAGCTTTCTTT.

The chain combines TRBV6-5 with TRBJ2-3; possibly TRBD2 for D (5 bases). Germline assignment: CDR1 MNHEY and CDR2 SVGAGI. The CDR3 sequence is 15 residues long. V was clipped by 0 bases and J by 4 bases, with 11 bases between them. The CDR3 loop is CASSYSTPEADTQYF. In DNA form, the CDR3 reads TGTGCCAGCAGTTACTCGACTCCGGAGGCAGATACGCAGTATTTT.

The chain links TRBV29-1 to TRBJ1-1; unclear D gene. The V gene lost 6 bases and the J gene lost 1 base, with 9 bases spanning the gap. This CDR3 has 12 amino acids. CDR1 and CDR2 from the germline V gene are SQVTM and ANQGSEA. The CDR3 DNA sequence: TGCAGCGTCACGAGTGGGAACACTGAAGCTTTCTTT. Translating gives CSVTSGNTEAFF.

The chain is built from TRBV25-1 and TRBJ2-2; 7 nucleotides line up with TRBD1. This CDR3 contains 13 residues. V shed 5 bases, J shed 10 bases, and the junction held 7 bases outside the gene matches. Per the germline V gene, CDR1 is MGHDK and CDR2 is SYGVNS. This CDR3 is CASSLTGVLELFF. The CDR3 DNA reads as TGTGCCAGCAGTCTCACAGGGGTCCTGGAGCTGTTTTTT.

The rearrangement links TRBV4-2 to TRBJ1-4; tentatively, D is TRBD1 (5 bases). The CDR3 has 15 amino acids. Germline V lookup: CDR1 LGHNA, CDR2 YNFKEQ. V dropped 6 bases and J dropped 7 bases, with 18 bases sitting between them. DNA of the CDR3: TGTGCCAGCAGTGTCGGGGGGGAAAAGGGTGAAAAACTGTTTTTT. This codes for CASSVGGEKGEKLFF.

The V gene is TRBV19, the J gene TRBJ1-4, with D perhaps matching TRBD1 (5 bases). V lost 1 base to trimming and J lost 0 bases, with 12 bases between them. This CDR3 region has 17 residues. Looked up from germline, CDR1 is LNHDA and CDR2 is SQIVND (reference sequence). The CDR3 bases are TGTGCCAGTAGTATAGGAAAGGGGCGGACAACTAATGAAAAACTGTTTTTT. It translates to CASSIGKGRTTNEKLFF.

This chain connects TRBV3-1 (or the pseudogene TRBV3-2) to TRBJ2-1; no definite D call. The germline V gene encodes CDR1 LGHDT and CDR2 YNNKEL (reference sequence). This CDR3 contains 15 residues. Trimming took 4 bases from V and 0 from J, leaving 10 bases between them. The CDR3, as DNA: TGTGCCAGCAGCCGCCTAAGCGACTCCTACAATGAGCAGTTCTTC. Protein product: CASSRLSDSYNEQFF.

The V and J genes are TRBV27 and TRBJ1-1; the match to TRBD1 covers 12 bases. The CDR3 has 14 amino acids. Germline lookup yields CDR1 MNHEY and CDR2 SMNVEV (reference sequence). The V segment lost 6 bases and the J segment 6 bases; nucleotides outside the gene matches: 5. CDR3 bases: TGTGCCAGCAGCTTCGGGACAGGGGGCTCTGAAGCTTTCTTT. Protein product: CASSFGTGGSEAFF.

The rearrangement uses TRBV5-6 and TRBJ1-5, with D perhaps TRBD1 (6 bases). The CDR3 totals 14 residues. V was pared by 6 bases and J by 4 bases, with 14 bases between. The germline V gene has CDR1 SGHDT and CDR2 YYEEEE. CDR3 DNA: TGTGCCAGCACCTGGGGAGGGGGAAATCAGCCCCAGCATTTT. Translation: CASTWGGGNQPQHF.

Here the CDR3 reads CASSKDRGVAGYTF. The CDR3 DNA reads as TGTGCCAGCAGTAAGGACAGGGGGGTGGCTGGCTACACCTTC. The J gene is TRBJ1-2, the V gene TRBV2; 10 bases are shared with TRBD1. The junction had 7 bases not matched to a gene; V was cut back by 5 bases and J by 7 bases. The CDR3 covers 14 residues. The germline gives CDR1 SNHLY, CDR2 FYNNEI.

The chain links TRBV10-1 to TRBJ1-1; D is uncertain. This CDR3 spans 14 amino acids. V was trimmed by 4 bases and J by 4 bases, leaving 13 bases between them. Germline assignment: CDR1 WNHNN and CDR2 SYGVQD (reference sequence). CDR3 amino acids: CASSALREATEAFF. In nucleotides, the CDR3 is TGCGCCAGCAGTGCTCTCCGCGAGGCCACTGAAGCTTTCTTT.

The chain uses TRBV6-5 and TRBJ1-2; a possible D gene is TRBD1 (5 bases). This CDR3 contains 14 residues. Trimming took off 4 bases at V and 7 bases at J, with 16 bases between the two ends. Germline lookup yields CDR1 MNHEY and CDR2 SVGAGI. This CDR3 is CASSSRGGRSGYTF. The CDR3, as DNA: TGTGCCAGCAGTTCTCGGGGCGGGAGGAGTGGCTACACCTTC.